The 20 T cell receptor beta chains below come from one sample, sequenced in a study of CD8+CD57+ T cells in acquired aplastic anemia. The use of genomic DNA as template underpinned the TCR beta VDJ and CDR3 profiling. TCRdb reanalysed the reads using MiXCR and keeps one entry per CDR3 protein. The profile covers around 51,000 distinct CDR3 sequences, with about two thirds appearing a single time and approximately 31% taken by the ten largest. Sequencing was done on a sample of sorted CD4+, CD8+, or CD8+CD57+ T cells (not recorded which) from PBMCs. These receptors all stem from a human donor in good health, serving as a control.

The chain links TRBV6-5 to TRBJ1-1; D not resolved. The length of the CDR3 is 13 residues. V was pared by 4 bases and J by 5 bases, with 11 bases between. Germline CDR1 MNHEY, CDR2 SVGAGI. The CDR3 bases are TGTGCCAGCAGTTCCGTGGATCGGACTGAAGCTTTCTTT. Translating it yields CASSSVDRTEAFF.

DNA for the CDR3: TGTGCCAGTTCGACAGATAGCAATCAGCCCCAGCATTTT. Residues: CASSTDSNQPQHF. The rearrangement joins TRBV19 to TRBJ1-5, with D possibly matching TRBD1 (5 bases). With 8 bases removed from V and 0 bases from J, the gap between germline ends came to 8 bases. This CDR3 is built from 13 residues. Per the germline V gene, CDR1 is LNHDA and CDR2 is SQIVND (reference sequence).

This chain connects TRBV10-1 to TRBJ2-7; maybe TRBD1 (6 bases). CDR1 and CDR2 from the germline V gene are WNHNN and SYGVQD (reference sequence). The V gene lost 3 bases and the J gene lost 3 bases, with 12 bases spanning the gap. The CDR3 is 14 residues long. The CDR3 DNA is TGCGCCAGCAGTGACCGGGACACGGACTACGAGCAGTACGTC. Amino acid sequence: CASSDRDTDYEQYV.

This chain joins TRBV24-1 and TRBJ1-2, with D hard to call. The ends were cut back, 3 bases at V and 5 bases at J, with 9 bases in the middle. CDR1 is KGHDR, CDR2 SFDVKD, per germline. The CDR3 extends over 13 amino acids. CDR3 in amino acids: CATSDGTAYGYTF. The CDR3 region has the DNA TGTGCCACCAGTGATGGTACAGCTTATGGCTACACCTTC.

In its sample, this clonotype was seen many times. The chain links TRBV6-4 to TRBJ2-6; TRBD1 matches 7 bases. CDR3 size: 17 residues. Germline V gene data show CDR1 as MRHNA and CDR2 as SNTAGT. The V segment lost 0 bases and the J segment 0 bases; nucleotides outside the gene matches: 2. CDR3 loop: CASSDSSGGSGANVLTF. Written as DNA, the CDR3 is TGTGCCAGCAGTGACTCGTCAGGGGGCTCTGGGGCCAACGTCCTGACTTTC.

This chain uses TRBV29-1 with TRBJ1-5; TRBD1 might be the D (5 bases). V was trimmed by 6 bases and J by 4 bases, leaving 7 bases between them. The CDR3 has 11 residues. Germline V gene sequence: CDR1 SQVTM, CDR2 ANQGSEA. DNA for the CDR3: TGCAGCGTCGGGGGAAATCAGCCCCAGCATTTT. Translation gives CSVGGNQPQHF. Variable domain in full (rest from reference TRBV29-1 and TRBJ1-5): SAVISQKPSRDICQRGTSLTIQCQVDSQVTMMFWYRQQPGQSLTLIATANQGSEATYESGFVIDKFPISRPNLTFSTLTVSNMSPEDSSIYLCSVGGNQPQHFGDGTRLSIL.

This clonotype occurred once. The chain recombines TRBV10-1 with TRBJ2-5; D possibly corresponds to TRBD1 (6 bases). V lost 0 bases to trimming and J lost 0 bases, with 14 bases between them. The CDR3 extends over 17 amino acids. Germline CDR1 is WNHNN and CDR2 is SYGVQD (reference sequence). CDR3 coding DNA: TGCGCCAGCAGTGAGTCGAATCTGGGACATTACCAAGAGACCCAGTACTTC. Its protein product is CASSESNLGHYQETQYF.

The chain is built from TRBV24-1 and TRBJ2-7, with 9 bases fitting TRBD1. After removal of 1 base from V and 9 bases from J, the junction contained 9 bases not matched to a gene. This CDR3 comprises 15 residues. The germline V gene encodes CDR1 KGHDR and CDR2 SFDVKD. In DNA, the CDR3 is TGTGCCACCAGTGATTTAACAGGGGGCCTGGGGGCGCAGTACTTC. As protein: CATSDLTGGLGAQYF.

The chain carries TRBV5-1 and TRBJ1-1, with 10 bases fitting TRBD1. CDR3 size: 16 residues. The V and J ends lost 0 bases and 1 base, in that order; junction bases with no gene match: 3. Germline V gives CDR1 SGHRS, CDR2 YFSETQ. The CDR3 loop is CASSLGQGARNTEAFF. As DNA, the CDR3 is TGCGCCAGCAGCTTGGGACAGGGGGCCCGGAACACTGAAGCTTTCTTT. Full variable domain (rest looked up from reference TRBV5-1 and TRBJ1-1): KAGVTQTPRYLIKTRGQQVTLSCSPISGHRSVSWYQQTPGQGLQFLFEYFSETQRNKGNFPGRFSGRQFSNSRSEMNVSTLELGDSALYLCASSLGQGARNTEAFFGQGTRLTVV.

This clonotype was observed a single time. The rearrangement uses TRBV19 and TRBJ2-1; 7 nucleotides agree with TRBD1. This CDR3 is built from 15 residues. CDR1 and CDR2 from the germline V gene are LNHDA and SQIVND (reference sequence). The ends lost 5 bases at V and 3 bases at J; junction bases unmatched: 7. CDR3 nucleotide sequence: TGTGCCAGTAGTCCCCCGGCAGGGGGCTACAATGAGCAGTTCTTC. It is translated as CASSPPAGGYNEQFF.

J is TRBJ1-3 and V is TRBV7-8; D gene ambiguous. This CDR3 region has 13 residues. The V gene's germline CDR1 is SGHVS and CDR2 FQNEAQ. Trimming left V 8 bases short and J 2 bases short, with 10 bases between. The CDR3 nucleotides read TGTGCCAGCTCGACTGTACCTGGAAACACCATATATTTT. Amino acid sequence: CASSTVPGNTIYF.

CDR3 DNA: TGTGCCACCAGTACGTATCGGGACGATGGCTACACCTTC. Translation: CATSTYRDDGYTF. The genes are TRBV24-1 and TRBJ1-2; weak D call: TRBD1 (5 bases). The CDR3 is 13 residues long. CDR1 KGHDR and CDR2 SFDVKD come from the germline V gene. V gave up 6 bases and J gave up 6 bases, with 13 bases separating them.

The rearrangement joins TRBV24-1 to TRBJ2-5; no clear D gene. The V end was cut by 4 bases, the J end by 7 bases, with 9 bases between. The germline V gene has CDR1 KGHDR and CDR2 SFDVKD. This CDR3 has 12 residues. The CDR3 bases are TGTGCCACCAGTGACTACGTTGGGACCCAGTACTTC. It yields the protein CATSDYVGTQYF.

By share, this clonotype counts as medium-sized. CDR3 amino acids: CASSLVAYEQYF. The CDR3 bases are TGTGCCAGCAGCCTTGTCGCCTACGAGCAGTACTTC. The gene calls are TRBV7-9 and TRBJ2-7; D gene ambiguous. This CDR3 has 12 amino acids. Trimming removed 5 bases at V and 2 bases at J, with 7 bases between. CDR1 is SEHNR, CDR2 FQNEAQ, per germline (reference sequence).

The chain's CDR3 is CASSERGPSYNSPLHF. DNA for the CDR3: TGCGCCAGCAGTGAGAGAGGCCCCTCCTATAATTCACCCCTCCACTTT. The chain links TRBV10-2 to TRBJ1-6, with D unclear. V gave up 2 bases and J gave up 0 bases, with 8 bases separating them. This CDR3 is built from 16 residues. Germline CDR1 and CDR2: WSHSY and SAAADI.

This clonotype was observed a handful of times. V usage is TRBV7-6 and J usage is TRBJ1-1; no firm D call. Deletions cut 5 bases from V and 8 bases from J, with 12 bases between. The CDR3 has 12 residues. Germline CDR1 reads SGHVS; CDR2 reads FNYEAQ. DNA of the CDR3: TGTGCCAGCAGCCTCAGTCCGGGGGAAGCTTTCTTT. Its protein is CASSLSPGEAFF.

This clonotype was recorded only once. The chain links TRBV10-2 to TRBJ1-6; TRBD1 might be the D (6 bases). V dropped 2 bases and J dropped 10 bases, with 12 bases sitting between them. Germline-derived CDR1 and CDR2 are WSHSY and SAAADI. This CDR3 has 14 residues. The CDR3 spells CASSEGRGWSPLHF. CDR3 DNA sequence: TGCGCCAGCAGTGAGGGCAGGGGTTGGTCACCCCTCCACTTT.

This chain uses TRBV20-1 with TRBJ1-4, with D unresolved. CDR3 size: 11 residues. Germline CDR1 is DFQATT and CDR2 is SNEGSKA (reference sequence). The ends were cut back, 1 base at V and 8 bases at J, with 5 bases in the middle. For the CDR3, the DNA is TGCAGTGCTAGAGTAATGGAAAAACTGTTTTTT. Protein sequence: CSARVMEKLFF.

This clonotype was counted once. This chain uses TRBV6-5 with TRBJ1-5, with TRBD1 matching over 7 bases. Losses at the gene ends were 2 bases for V and 6 bases for J; bases not matched to a gene: 7. The CDR3 runs to 15 residues. Germline lookup yields CDR1 MNHEY and CDR2 SVGAGI. CDR3 coding DNA: TGTGCCAGCAGTTACAAGGGGGCGGCAGGTCAGCCCCAGCATTTT. Protein sequence: CASSYKGAAGQPQHF.

The chain carries TRBV6-1 and TRBJ1-5, with TRBD1 as a possible D gene (6 bases). Germline V lookup: CDR1 MNHNS, CDR2 SASEGT. Trimming shortened V by 6 bases and J by 2 bases, and 14 bases separated the two germline ends. This CDR3 comprises 15 residues. CDR3 sequence (DNA): TGTGCCAGCAGCCGTGAACGACAGGGCAATCAGCCCCAGCATTTT. Translating it yields CASSRERQGNQPQHF.